Listed below are T cell receptor beta chains from one sample, sequenced in a study of CD8+ T cells in alopecia areata. Method: immunoSEQ multiplex PCR; TCRdb's copy keeps in-frame clones and lacks some. The sample records 120,000 or so clones, over 60% being singletons. Specimen: CD4+ T cells sorted from blood, collected at week 4, from a patient treated with tofacitinib. Receptor source: a human donor with alopecia areata. CDR3s include the opening cysteine and the closing phenylalanine or tryptophan. D genes are given only for firm matches. Clone size is stated in some rows and not others, as once, few, many or a class when expanded.

size: few
D: -
length: 13
J: TRBJ1-2
V: TRBV7-9
CDR3: CASSLDGAPRRTF
DNA: TGTGCCAGCAGCTTAGACGGGGCCCCTAGGAGGACCTTC

size: -
D: TRBD2
length: 19
J: TRBJ2-1
V: TRBV7-2
CDR3: CASSLVSLAGGGSYNEQFF
DNA: TGTGCCAGCAGCTTAGTAAGCCTAGCGGGAGGCGGGTCCTACAATGAGCAGTTCTTC

size: -
D: -
length: 16
J: TRBJ2-7
V: TRBV18
CDR3: CASSPNPGSSSREQYF
DNA: TGTGCCAGCTCACCCAACCCCGGCAGCAGCAGTCGCGAGCAGTACTTC

size: many
D: TRBD1
length: 16
J: TRBJ1-1
V: TRBV18
CDR3: CASSPYMGQGGTEAFF
DNA: TGTGCCAGCTCTCCGTACATGGGACAGGGGGGTACTGAAGCTTTCTTT

size: -
D: -
length: 12
J: TRBJ2-5
V: TRBV7-9
CDR3: CASSSNVETQYF
DNA: TGTGCCAGCAGCTCAAACGTAGAGACCCAGTACTTC

size: -
D: -
length: 13
J: TRBJ2-5
V: TRBV25-1
CDR3: CASSEQGKETQYF
DNA: TGTGCCAGCAGTGAACAGGGAAAAGAGACCCAGTACTTC

size: few
D: TRBD1
length: 15
J: TRBJ2-5
V: TRBV28
CDR3: CASSPWTGGDETQYF
DNA: TGTGCCAGCAGCCCATGGACAGGGGGCGACGAGACCCAGTACTTC

size: few
D: -
length: 13
J: TRBJ2-5
V: TRBV18
CDR3: CASSPPSSETQYF
DNA: TGTGCCAGCTCACCACCCTCAAGTGAGACCCAGTACTTC

size: -
D: TRBD1
length: 14
J: TRBJ2-5
V: TRBV5-1
CDR3: CASSGQGAQETQYF
DNA: TGCGCCAGCAGCGGACAGGGGGCCCAAGAGACCCAGTACTTC

size: few
D: -
length: 14
J: TRBJ2-1
V: TRBV7-2
CDR3: CASSSMTGVNEQFF
DNA: TGTGCCAGCAGTTCTATGACGGGGGTGAATGAGCAGTTCTTC

size: -
D: -
length: 13
J: TRBJ1-4
V: TRBV9
CDR3: CASSVRSNEKLFF
DNA: TGTGCCAGCAGCGTAAGGAGTAATGAAAAACTGTTTTTT

size: -
D: -
length: 14
J: TRBJ2-7
V: TRBV5-1
CDR3: CASSLGGPDYEQYF
DNA: TGCGCCAGCAGCTTGGGGGGACCGGACTACGAGCAGTACTTC

size: -
D: -
length: 13
J: TRBJ1-5
V: TRBV7-6
CDR3: CASSLEGGQPQHF
DNA: TGTGCCAGCAGCTTAGAAGGAGGTCAGCCCCAGCATTTT

size: -
D: -
length: 15
J: TRBJ1-2
V: TRBV4-1
CDR3: CASSQDPTDNYGYTF
DNA: TGCGCCAGCAGCCAAGATCCGACGGACAACTATGGCTACACCTTC

size: -
D: -
length: 12
J: TRBJ2-3
V: TRBV2
CDR3: CASSVTMNTQYF
DNA: TGTGCCAGCAGTGTTACGATGAATACGCAGTATTTT

size: few
D: TRBD1
length: 15
J: TRBJ2-7
V: TRBV4-1
CDR3: CASSQAQGALNEQYF
DNA: TGCGCCAGCAGCCAAGCACAGGGGGCATTAAACGAGCAGTACTTC

size: -
D: TRBD1
length: 14
J: TRBJ1-2
V: TRBV5-4
CDR3: CASSSLPGQGAYTF
DNA: TGTGCCAGCAGCTCACTTCCGGGACAGGGGGCCTACACCTTC

size: few
D: -
length: 14
J: TRBJ1-2
V: TRBV10-3
CDR3: CAISESLTDYGYTF
DNA: TGTGCCATCAGTGAGTCGTTGACCGACTATGGCTACACCTTC

size: -
D: TRBD2
length: 18
J: TRBJ2-3
V: TRBV5-1
CDR3: CASSLEVTSGSGTDTQYF
DNA: TGCGCCAGCAGCTTGGAGGTGACTAGCGGGAGTGGAACAGATACGCAGTATTTT